Each of the 19 T cell receptor beta chains below was sequenced from the same sample in a study of blood T cell repertoires in COVID-19. TCRdb's table, derived via immunoSEQ multiplex PCR, lists solely in-frame clones and lacks some. The sample holds about 9,000 clones, around four fifths seen once. The sequencing input was peripheral blood. The origin of the receptors is a human donor in a cohort sampled during active COVID-19.

The chain carries TRBV29-1 and TRBJ1-1, with D possibly TRBD1 on 5 matching bases. CDR1 and CDR2 (germline): SQVTM, ANQGSEA. This CDR3 region has 13 residues. With 4 bases removed from V and 1 base from J, the gap between germline ends came to 10 bases. CDR3 sequence (DNA): TGCAGCGTTGCAGGGCATCAGAACACTGAAGCTTTCTTT. It translates to CSVAGHQNTEAFF.

This chain uses TRBV29-1 with TRBJ1-2; D possibly corresponds to TRBD1 (5 bases). CDR1 SQVTM and CDR2 ANQGSEA come from the germline V gene. The CDR3 extends over 15 amino acids. The V gene lost 4 bases and the J gene lost 2 bases, with 17 bases spanning the gap. The CDR3 nucleotides are TGCAGCGTTGGGGGCGTCGGATCGCTAAACTATGGCTACACCTTC. It encodes CSVGGVGSLNYGYTF.

The chain recombines TRBV4-2 with TRBJ2-7; D gene uncertain. V shed 0 bases and J shed 0 bases, with 9 bases lying between them. This CDR3 comprises 15 residues. Looked up from germline, CDR1 is LGHNA and CDR2 is YNFKEQ. The CDR3 bases are TGTGCCAGCAGCCAAGACCTCGGCGGCTCCTACGAGCAGTACTTC. The encoded protein is CASSQDLGGSYEQYF.

The V and J genes are TRBV21-1 and TRBJ2-7; the DNA was not used to check the table's D call, TRBD2. TRBV21-1 is a documented pseudogene. This CDR3 contains 14 residues. The CDR3 region has the DNA TGTGCCAGCAGCGGCGGGGGGACCTCCTACGAGCAGTACTTC. Amino acids: CASSGGGTSYEQYF.

This clone appeared a single time. The chain employs TRBV19 and TRBJ1-1; D perhaps matches TRBD1 (6 bases). In germline, CDR1 is LNHDA, CDR2 SQIVND (reference sequence). Trimming cost V 3 bases and J 1 base, with 9 bases left between them. This CDR3 is built from 14 residues. DNA for the CDR3: TGTGCCAGTAGTATTGGACAGACGAACACTGAAGCTTTCTTT. Its protein is CASSIGQTNTEAFF.

This clone has only one observation. This chain connects TRBV5-5 to TRBJ2-1, with D maybe TRBD2 (7 bases). The CDR3 has 16 residues. The germline V gene encodes CDR1 SGHKS and CDR2 YYEKEE (reference sequence). V gave up 0 bases and J gave up 7 bases, with 17 bases separating them. CDR3 residues: CASSLGLWGGRNEQFF. The CDR3, as DNA: TGTGCCAGCAGCTTGGGTCTTTGGGGGGGCCGAAATGAGCAGTTCTTC.

The chain recombines TRBV15 with TRBJ2-3, with TRBD2 matching 11 bases. Losses at the gene ends were 0 bases for V and 3 bases for J; bases not matched to a gene: 5. The CDR3 is made up of 17 amino acids. CDR1 and CDR2 (germline): LNHNV, YYDKDF (reference sequence). The CDR3 sequence: CATSREWTSGRTDTQYF. The CDR3 DNA reads TGTGCCACCAGCAGAGAATGGACTAGCGGGCGTACAGATACGCAGTATTTT.

This clone was detected a few times. This CDR3 is CAWSVETGRETQYF. The CDR3 nucleotides read TGTGCCTGGAGTGTAGAGACAGGGCGGGAGACCCAGTACTTC. The chain carries TRBV30 and TRBJ2-5; TRBD1 matches 7 bases. Germline assignment: CDR1 GTSNPN and CDR2 SVGIG (reference sequence). With 0 bases clipped from V and 5 bases from J, the junction kept 6 bases outside the gene matches. This CDR3 spans 14 amino acids.

The chain couples TRBV19 to TRBJ1-1, with TRBD1 matching over 9 bases. Trimming cost V 5 bases and J 0 bases; bases outside gene matches: 7. Looked up from germline, CDR1 is LNHDA and CDR2 is SQIVND (reference sequence). This CDR3 has 16 amino acids. The CDR3 protein is CASSGRNRGLNTEAFF. As DNA, the CDR3 is TGTGCCAGTAGTGGGAGGAACAGGGGGCTGAACACTGAAGCTTTCTTT.

V gene TRBV9 combines with J gene TRBJ1-2; 8 positions agree with TRBD1. The CDR3 loop spans 13 amino acids. The V and J ends lost 4 bases and 6 bases, in that order; junction bases with no gene match: 5. CDR1 and CDR2 (germline): SGDLS, YYNGEE. CDR3 DNA: TGTGCCAGCAGCCCAGGGACAGGAGATGGCTACACCTTC. This translates into CASSPGTGDGYTF.

This clone appeared a few times. The V gene is TRBV27, the J gene TRBJ2-5; no reliable D call. Germline V lookup: CDR1 MNHEY, CDR2 SMNVEV (reference sequence). Trimming cost V 4 bases and J 3 bases, with 9 bases left between them. CDR3 length: 13 amino acids. The CDR3 DNA sequence: TGTGCCAGCAGTTACCCCCCTAAAGAGACCCAGTACTTC. Protein: CASSYPPKETQYF.

CDR3 loop: CASSLTGGAGQYF. The CDR3 DNA sequence: TGCGCCAGCAGTCTGACAGGGGGCGCAGGGCAGTACTTC. V is TRBV10-1 and J is TRBJ2-7; 10 nucleotides align to TRBD1. Germline assignment: CDR1 WNHNN and CDR2 SYGVQD (reference sequence). The CDR3 loop spans 13 amino acids. Trimming took 5 bases from V and 9 from J; bases not matched to a gene: 7.

The chain has TRBV7-9 and TRBJ2-2; 8 positions agree with TRBD1. The length of the CDR3 is 14 residues. Losses at the gene ends were 2 bases for V and 7 bases for J; bases not matched to a gene: 3. Per the germline V gene, CDR1 is SEHNR and CDR2 is FQNEAQ (reference sequence). CDR3 amino acids: CASSLQGAGGELFF. CDR3 DNA: TGTGCCAGCAGCTTACAGGGGGCCGGCGGGGAGCTGTTTTTT.

The chain joins TRBV6-5 to TRBJ1-5, with D maybe TRBD1 (5 bases). The CDR3 consists of 14 residues. V lost 6 bases and J lost 4, with 13 bases in between. The germline V gene encodes CDR1 MNHEY and CDR2 SVGAGI. In nucleotides, the CDR3 is TGTGCCAGCAGCGACATCGGACAAAATCAGCCCCAGCATTTT. Protein product: CASSDIGQNQPQHF.

This clone was recorded once. The V call is TRBV6-6, the J call TRBJ1-5; 8 bases line up with TRBD1. J lost 2 bases, V lost 4 bases, and 1 base had no gene match. The CDR3 covers 14 residues. The germline CDR1 and CDR2 sequences are MNHNY and SVGAGI (reference sequence). Here the CDR3 reads CASSSTGGNQPQHF. The DNA of the CDR3 is TGTGCCAGCAGTTCGACAGGGGGCAATCAGCCCCAGCATTTT.

The V and J genes are TRBV10-2 and TRBJ2-2, with 7 positions matching TRBD1. CDR1 and CDR2 (germline): WSHSY, SAAADI. V shed 8 bases and J 0 bases; nucleotides not matched to a gene: 3. The CDR3 totals 14 residues. The CDR3, as DNA: TGCGCCAGCCGGGACAGCGCGAACACCGGGGAGCTGTTTTTT. It yields the protein CASRDSANTGELFF.

This chain joins TRBV19 and TRBJ1-2; no definite D call. The CDR3 contains 12 residues. V dropped 5 bases and J dropped 2 bases, with 6 bases sitting between them. From germline, CDR1 is LNHDA and CDR2 SQIVND (reference sequence). CDR3 DNA sequence: TGTGCCAGTAGTTCGGGAAACTATGGCTACACCTTC. It encodes CASSSGNYGYTF.

The gene calls are TRBV18 and TRBJ1-2, with D perhaps matching TRBD1 (5 bases). The length of the CDR3 is 15 residues. V lost 3 bases and J lost 6, with 17 bases in between. Per germline, CDR1 KGHSH and CDR2 LQKENI. Written as DNA, the CDR3 is TGTGCCAGCTCACCGATGCGCGGGGCGCGGGATGGCTACACCTTC. Translated, it gives CASSPMRGARDGYTF.

As concerns this clone: A read error may explain this, as a much larger clone is one base away. The chain links TRBV4-3 to TRBJ2-7, with D possibly being TRBD1 or TRBD2 (7 bases each). Germline assignment: CDR1 LGHNA and CDR2 YSLEER. This CDR3 contains 15 residues. In DNA, the CDR3 is TGCGCCCGCAGCCAGGGGGGGGCGGGGTCCCACGAGCAGTACTTC. It translates to CARSQGGAGSHEQYF.